The clone carrying this TCR beta chain has just a few counts. What it recognizes is unknown. The source of the sample is a study of T cell repertoires in cytomegalovirus infection. Looking at the study overall: Public TCR beta signatures marked donors with CMV infection and the matching HLA.

CDR3 length equals 13 residues. Germline V gene lookup returns CDR1 SGHAT and CDR2 FQDESV (reference sequence). V was trimmed by 7 bases and J by 10 bases, leaving 17 bases between them. A single record per CDR3 protein comes from TCRdb applying MiXCR to the reads. The data contain fewer than 70,000 distinct CDR3 sequences, approximately 30% of them singletons. This TCR derives from a human donor in good health (CMV status not recorded). Some clones in this sample may be carry-over from other donors' samples. This sample comprised CD8+ T cells from cultured PBMCs, obtained from culture after CMV antigen stimulation. The V call is TRBV11-1, the J call TRBJ2-1, with TRBD1 as a possible D gene (5 bases). CDR3 residues: CASIPRQGGEQFF. The CDR3 coding sequence is TGTGCCAGCATTCCACGGCAGGGTGGCGAGCAGTTCTTC. Complete variable domain (other parts from reference TRBV11-1 and TRBJ2-1): EAEVAQSPRYKITEKSQAVAFWCDPISGHATLYWYRQILGQGPELLVQFQDESVVDDSQLPKDRFSAERLKGVDSTLKIQPAELGDSAMYLCASIPRQGGEQFFGPGTRLTVL.